The T cell receptor (beta chain) under discussion was sequenced for a study of PD-1 blockade in classical Hodgkin lymphoma (dated by TCRdb to 2020 to 2022). In the study overall: Nivolumab dosing was 3 mg/kg intravenously every 2 weeks, continuing until either disease progression or unacceptable toxicity. The study used CyTOF and TCR beta sequencing to define a peripheral blood immune signature of response to PD-1 blockade in classical Hodgkin lymphoma.

This clone was observed a single time. Its cognate antigen has yet to be identified. No base quality values were provided; no much bigger clone lies one nucleotide off. This sample's time point label indicates: cycle 1 day 1 (C1D1), immediately before nivolumab initiation. Every trial patient had relapsed following autologous stem cell transplantation, and prior brentuximab vedotin exposure was what differed among cohorts A, B and C. The trial cohort included 56 patients with relapsed/refractory classical Hodgkin lymphoma, and each patient had a best overall response of complete response, partial response or progressive disease. Trial patients were treated with single-agent nivolumab in the multi-cohort phase II CheckMate 205 trial. An independent review committee assessed best overall response by applying the 2007 International Working Group response criteria. Trial PBMCs were collected just before the start of nivolumab (C1D1) and during therapy at cycle 2 day 1 and cycle 4 day 1. Peripheral blood was collected in 8 mL Vacutainer Cell Preparation Tubes, from which PBMCs were isolated by centrifugation and then cryopreserved.

The study at large found these results: Trial patients with a complete response had baseline diversity similar to that of newly diagnosed patients, while partial responders and progressors had significantly lower diversity. Baseline TCR diversity was reported as lower in newly diagnosed patients than in healthy donors, and lower still in relapsed/refractory patients. Diversity was lower in patients who began nivolumab less than 1 year after ASCT, so these patients were left out of later analyses to avoid confounding by immune reconstitution. By C4D1, a significant rise was seen in CD4+ TCR diversity but not in CD8+ TCR diversity (p=0.0027 vs p=0.16), and the rise was most apparent among complete responders (p=0.02). Only a single clinical trial cohort was studied, and what caused the repertoire differences, possibly disease activity or prior therapy, remained undefined.

The germline V gene encodes CDR1 SGHTA and CDR2 FQGNSA. At the junction V is shortened by 7 bases and J by 2 bases, with 8 bases in between. The CDR3 sequence holds 12 residues, the cysteine and phenylalanine included. CDR3 DNA is the only sequence kept; it has 36 bases, read in frame from the first base. Genomic DNA was extracted with the Qiagen DNeasy kit from unsorted PBMCs and from negatively selected CD4+ and CD8+ fractions. TCR beta CDR3 regions were amplified by immunoSEQ multiplex PCR using primers annealing to V and J segments. A synthetic immune receptor repertoire was used to minimize amplification bias, and remaining bias was computationally removed after sequencing. As for how the authors treated the data: Custom Python scripts were used to quantify repertoire diversity as the Shannon entropy index. The unsorted, CD4+ and CD8+ repertoires were each analyzed separately, with the exception of combined analyses, where CD4+ and CD8+ sequences were merged in silico. A clone counted as expanded when the clone's frequency after treatment rose at least 2-fold relative to C1D1, and clones undetected at baseline were given a pseudocount of 0.5. Clones with 0 or 1 copy at C1D1 were classified as singleton clones, and clones with 2 or more copies were classified as non-singleton clones. Clones expanded in unsorted samples were labelled as CD4+, CD8+ or unknown by matching protein sequences in sorted samples from the same patient. Wilcoxon tests were applied to paired samples to test diversity changes from C1D1 to C4D1. TCRdb obtained this table from immuneACCESS and retained in-frame rearrangements with V and J assigned. These tables miss some clones; where compared with another copy, unresolved V genes account for less than half of the shortfall, and the remainder is unexplained. Clonal size and the V and J genes are those of that table, whereas D and trimming came from the DNA. The sample table records 40,000 to 50,000 clones; roughly 70% of these occur just once. Around 24% of the sample is taken by the ten largest.

Recombination connected TRBV7-2 to TRBJ2-5; the D region possibly corresponds to TRBD2 (6 bases align). The source is a human donor with classical Hodgkin lymphoma. Sequencing used peripheral blood mononuclear cells (PBMCs), obtained at baseline. The CDR3 here reads CASTGLQETQYF. The base sequence is TGTGCCAGCACGGGACTTCAAGAGACCCAGTACTTC. The full variable domain, with segments outside the CDR3 supplied by the reference TRBV7-2 and TRBJ2-5 proteins, appears as GAGVSQSPSNKVTEKGKDVELRCDPISGHTALYWYRQSLGQGLEFLIYFQGNSAPDKSGLPSDRFSAERTGGSVSTLTIQRTQQEDSAVYLCASTGLQETQYFGPGTRLLVL.